Listed here are 13 T cell receptor beta chains from one sample, sequenced in a study of CD8+CD57+ T cells in acquired aplastic anemia. For CDR3 and TCR beta VDJ profiling, genomic DNA was the template used. TCRdb re-analysed the reads in MiXCR, keeping a single row per CDR3 protein. This sample has some 410,000 distinct CDR3 sequences, with 60% to 80% found just once. Sequencing was performed on sorted CD4+, CD8+, or CD8+CD57+ T cells (not recorded which) from PBMCs. The receptors shown here come from a human donor in good health, serving as a control.

Comment on this clonotype: One end of the junction varies from germline; a read error may be responsible. This rearrangement joins TRBV12-3 or TRBV12-4 to TRBJ2-3, with D possibly TRBD1 on 7 matching bases. The CDR3 is 16 amino acids. The CDR3 reads CASSKMGGTGTDTQYF. CDR3 DNA: TGCGCCAGCAGTAAGATGGGCGGGACAGGCACAGATACGCAGTATTTT.

This clonotype was picked up one time. The rearrangement uses TRBV20-1 and TRBJ2-5, with 14 positions matching TRBD2. J was trimmed by 3 bases and V by 6 bases; bases with no gene match: 6. The CDR3 length is 15 residues. The germline V gene has CDR1 DFQATT and CDR2 SNEGSKA (reference sequence). CDR3 loop: CSAQGLAGAEETQYF. The CDR3 nucleotides read TGCAGTGCCCAGGGACTAGCGGGAGCCGAAGAGACCCAGTACTTC.

This clonotype has ten or more counts. This chain joins TRBV10-3 and TRBJ1-2; 8 bases are a match to TRBD1. The germline V gene encodes CDR1 ENHRY and CDR2 SYGVKD. The CDR3 covers 17 residues. Unmatched junction bases numbered 12, after V lost 0 bases and J lost 6 bases. The CDR3 nucleotides read TGTGCCATCAGTGAGTCGACTCTGGGCAGGGGGCTAAATGGCTACACCTTC. This encodes CAISESTLGRGLNGYTF.

This clonotype was counted once. The junction departs from germline at one end; a sequencing error may be responsible. The J gene is TRBJ2-3, the V gene TRBV27; the D gene is possibly TRBD2 (5 bases). The V gene's germline CDR1 is MNHEY and CDR2 SMNVEV (reference sequence). The CDR3 runs 13 residues. The CDR3 bases are TGTGCCGGCAGTTTCGCGGGCACAGATACGCAGTATTTC. Its translation: CAGSFAGTDTQYF.

This clonotype was seen repeatedly, ten times or more. J is TRBJ1-5 and V is TRBV6-2 or TRBV6-3; D not resolved. Trimming took 4 bases from V and 2 from J, leaving 9 bases between them. The length of the CDR3 is 14 residues. Germline lookup yields CDR1 MNHEY and CDR2 SVGEGT. The CDR3 nucleotides are TGTGCCAGCAGTTTCGGGATGGGCAATCAGCCCCAGCATTTT. Residues: CASSFGMGNQPQHF.

Points on this clonotype: An end of the junction does not agree with germline; a read error may underlie this. The CDR3 reads CASQVRGEPTNSPLHF. The CDR3 nucleotides read TGTGCCAGCCAGGTTAGGGGCGAACCAACCAATTCACCCCTTCACTTT. The chain is built from TRBV6-9 and TRBJ1-6; D may be TRBD1 (5 bases). Germline V gives CDR1 MNHGY, CDR2 SVAAGI. The CDR3 totals 16 residues.

This clonotype was recorded many times. The CDR3: CASSGVGTGANVLTF. The CDR3 region has the DNA TGTGCCTCTTCAGGGGTGGGGACTGGGGCCAACGTCCTGACTTTC. J is TRBJ2-6 and V is TRBV11-3, with a tentative D call TRBD1 (6 bases). Trimming took 11 bases from V and 2 from J, leaving 16 bases between them. The CDR3 sequence is 15 residues long. Germline V CDR1 and CDR2: SGHNT, YENEEA.

The V and J genes are TRBV24-1 and TRBJ2-2, with TRBD1 as a possible D gene (6 bases). Deletions cut 4 bases from V and 9 bases from J, with 11 bases between. CDR3 length: 13 amino acids. CDR1 and CDR2 from the germline V gene are KGHDR and SFDVKD. The CDR3 DNA is TGTGCCACCAGTGACAGGGGTACCCGGGAGCTGTTTTTT. Translation: CATSDRGTRELFF.

V usage is TRBV9 and J usage is TRBJ2-7; D call uncertain. Germline CDR1 reads SGDLS; CDR2 reads YYNGEE. V shed 0 bases and J shed 6 bases, with 13 bases lying between them. This CDR3 region has 14 residues. The CDR3 bases are TGTGCCAGCAGCGTAGGGAGCCTACCAGGCGAGCAGTACTTC. Protein product: CASSVGSLPGEQYF.

This clonotype appeared once. The chain is built from TRBV10-3 and TRBJ2-3; either TRBD1 or TRBD2 may supply D (5 bases each). The germline CDR1 and CDR2 sequences are ENHRY and SYGVKD. The germline V and J ends were trimmed by 10 bases and 11 bases, with 19 bases remaining between them. This CDR3 is 12 amino acids long. The CDR3 loop is CASRDRADKQYF. Here the CDR3 DNA reads TGTGCCAGCAGGGACCGCGCAGACAAGCAGTATTTT.

Concerning this clonotype itself: At one of its ends the junction is not consistent with the germline gene, which may arise from a read error. This chain connects TRBV5-1 to TRBJ2-2; either TRBD1 or TRBD2 may supply D (5 bases each). The CDR3 extends over 13 amino acids. Germline values: CDR1 SGHRS, CDR2 YFSETQ. CDR3 loop: CASSLRGTGALFF. Written as DNA, the CDR3 is TGTGCCAGCAGCTTACGGGGTACCGGGGCGCTGTTTTTT. Drawing the rest from reference TRBV5-1 and TRBJ2-2, the complete variable domain is KAGVTQTPRYLIKTRGQQVTLSCSPISGHRSVSWYQQTPGQGLQFLFEYFSETQRNKGNFPGRFSGRQFSNSRSEMNVSTLELGDSALYLCASSLRGTGALFFGEGSRLTVL.

The chain employs TRBV12-3 or TRBV12-4 and TRBJ1-6, with a tentative D call TRBD1 (6 bases). Trimming shortened V by 6 bases and J by 7 bases, and 16 bases separated the two germline ends. This CDR3 is built from 15 residues. The CDR3 DNA reads TGTGCCAGCAGCCGAGCGTGGACAGCCAATTCACCCCTCCACTTT. This encodes CASSRAWTANSPLHF.

The genes are TRBV19 and TRBJ1-3; D not resolved. The length of the CDR3 is 15 residues. V shed 5 bases and J shed 4 bases, with 15 bases lying between them. The germline CDR1 and CDR2 sequences are LNHDA and SQIVND (reference sequence). DNA of the CDR3: TGTGCCAGTAGTTCGTGGACGAGGGCCGGAAACACCATATATTTT. Its protein is CASSSWTRAGNTIYF.